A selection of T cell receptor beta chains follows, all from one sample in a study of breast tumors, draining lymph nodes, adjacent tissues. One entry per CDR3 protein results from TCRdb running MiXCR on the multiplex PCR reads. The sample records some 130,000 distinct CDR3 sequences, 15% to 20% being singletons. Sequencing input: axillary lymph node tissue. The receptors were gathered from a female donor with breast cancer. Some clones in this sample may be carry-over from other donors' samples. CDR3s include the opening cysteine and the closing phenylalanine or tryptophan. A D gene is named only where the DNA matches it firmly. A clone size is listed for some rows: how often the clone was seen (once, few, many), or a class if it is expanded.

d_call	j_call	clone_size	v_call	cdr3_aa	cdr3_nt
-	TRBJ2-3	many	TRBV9	CASSVSERVSTDTQYF	TGTGCCAGCAGCGTAAGCGAGCGGGTTAGCACAGATACGCAGTATTTT
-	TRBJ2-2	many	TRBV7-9	CASSPQPGSSNANTGELFF	TGTGCCAGCAGCCCACAGCCGGGGTCGTCAAACGCGAACACCGGGGAGCTGTTTTTT
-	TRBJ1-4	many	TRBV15	CATSRDRDEKLFF	TGTGCCACCAGCAGAGACAGGGATGAAAAACTGTTTTTT
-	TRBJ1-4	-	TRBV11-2	CASTSSLANEKLFF	TGTGCCAGCACCTCGTCACTAGCTAATGAAAAACTGTTTTTT
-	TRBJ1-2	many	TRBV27	CASSDYRAGYTF	TGTGCCAGCAGTGACTACAGGGCTGGCTACACCTTC
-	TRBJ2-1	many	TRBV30	CAWSVKIQFF	TGTGCCTGGAGTGTGAAGATCCAGTTCTTC
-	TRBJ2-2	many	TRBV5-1	CASSLGRGYTGELFF	TGCGCCAGCAGCTTGGGTCGGGGGTACACCGGGGAGCTGTTTTTT
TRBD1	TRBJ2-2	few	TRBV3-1	CASSPAGTGATGELFF	TGTGCCAGCAGCCCAGCCGGGACAGGGGCTACCGGGGAGCTGTTTTTT
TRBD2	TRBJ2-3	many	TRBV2	CASSGTSGKDTQYF	TGTGCCAGCAGTGGAACTAGCGGGAAAGATACGCAGTATTTT
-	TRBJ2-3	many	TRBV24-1	CATSKSGFTDTQYF	TGTGCCACCAGTAAGAGCGGATTCACAGATACGCAGTATTTT
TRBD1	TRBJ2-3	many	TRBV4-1	CASSQGGAPGQGARDTQYF	TGCGCCAGCAGCCAAGGGGGGGCCCCGGGACAGGGGGCAAGGGATACGCAGTATTTT
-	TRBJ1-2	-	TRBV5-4	CASRSSMTGGPYGYTF	TGTGCCAGCAGAAGTTCAATGACTGGAGGGCCCTATGGCTACACCTTC
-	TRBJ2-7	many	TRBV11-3	CASSPLGLGDEQYF	TGTGCCAGCAGCCCTCTCGGATTGGGGGACGAGCAGTACTTC
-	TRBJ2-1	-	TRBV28	CASTVSQGRDEQFF	TGTGCCAGCACCGTCTCGCAGGGGCGGGATGAGCAGTTCTTC
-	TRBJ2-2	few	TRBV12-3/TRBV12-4	CASSLEVGATAGELFF	TGTGCCAGCAGTTTAGAGGTGGGGGCGACGGCCGGGGAGCTGTTTTTT
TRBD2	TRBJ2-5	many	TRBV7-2	CASRTSVISETQYF	TGTGCCAGCCGGACTAGCGTAATAAGCGAGACCCAGTACTTC
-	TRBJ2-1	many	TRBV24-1	CATSDLGEQFF	TGTGCCACCAGTGATTTGGGTGAGCAGTTCTTC
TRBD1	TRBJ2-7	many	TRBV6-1	CASRSGGPYEQYF	TGTGCCAGCAGATCAGGGGGTCCCTACGAGCAGTACTTC
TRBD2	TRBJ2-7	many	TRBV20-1	CSAPTSGIFGEQYF	TGCAGTGCTCCGACTAGCGGGATATTCGGCGAGCAGTACTTC
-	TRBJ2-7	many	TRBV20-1	CSEGIGREQYF	TGCAGTGAGGGTATCGGGCGCGAGCAGTACTTC
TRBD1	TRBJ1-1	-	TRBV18	CASSRGQDTEAFF	TGTGCCAGCTCACGGGGACAGGACACTGAAGCTTTCTTT
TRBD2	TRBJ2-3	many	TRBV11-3	CASSFGTSGDTQYF	TGTGCCAGCAGCTTCGGGACTAGCGGGGATACGCAGTATTTT
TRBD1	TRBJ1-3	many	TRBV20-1	CSASPGTVGNTIYF	TGCAGTGCTAGCCCCGGGACAGTTGGAAACACCATATATTTT
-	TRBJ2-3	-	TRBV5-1	CASSLVVADTQYF	TGCGCCAGCAGCTTGGTAGTCGCAGATACGCAGTATTTT
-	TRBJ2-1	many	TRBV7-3	CASSSARNNEQFF	TGTGCCAGCAGCTCGGCTCGGAACAATGAGCAGTTCTTC
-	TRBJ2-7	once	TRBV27	CASSLVGDYEQYF	TGTGCCAGCAGTTTAGTGGGCGATTACGAGCAGTACTTC
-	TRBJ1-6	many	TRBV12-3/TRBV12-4	CASSLFGSPLHF	TGTGCCAGCAGTTTATTTGGATCACCCCTCCACTTT
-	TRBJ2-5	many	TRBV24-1	CATSDSGHQETQYF	TGTGCCACCAGTGATTCGGGACACCAAGAGACCCAGTACTTC
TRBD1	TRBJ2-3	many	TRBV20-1	CSAIHGTASTDTQYF	TGCAGTGCTATCCACGGGACAGCGAGCACAGATACGCAGTATTTT
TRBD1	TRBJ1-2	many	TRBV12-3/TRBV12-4	CASSNPGGGGYTF	TGTGCCAGCTCCAACCCAGGGGGCGGAGGCTACACCTTC
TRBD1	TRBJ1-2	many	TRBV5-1	CASSWDPGTADGYTF	TGCGCCAGCAGCTGGGACCCCGGGACAGCGGATGGCTACACCTTC
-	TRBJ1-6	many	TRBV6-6	CASNPGGRNSPLHF	TGTGCCAGCAACCCCGGGGGCCGGAATTCACCCCTCCACTTT
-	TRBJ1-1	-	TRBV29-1	CSVVLGAVNTEAFF	TGCAGCGTTGTATTGGGGGCCGTGAACACTGAAGCTTTCTTT
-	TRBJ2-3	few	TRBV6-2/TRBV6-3	CASSKGTPGTFADTQYF	TGTGCCAGCAGTAAAGGGACCCCCGGTACGTTTGCAGATACGCAGTATTTT
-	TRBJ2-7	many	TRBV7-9	CASSSEHTGYEQYF	TGTGCCAGCAGCTCCGAACATACAGGCTACGAGCAGTACTTC
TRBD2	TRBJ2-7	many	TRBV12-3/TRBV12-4	CASRVGTSGHYEQYF	TGTGCCAGCAGGGTCGGGACTAGCGGACACTACGAGCAGTACTTC
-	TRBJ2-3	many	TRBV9	CASSVVSGEVGDTQYF	TGTGCCAGCAGCGTAGTTTCGGGGGAAGTAGGAGATACGCAGTATTTT
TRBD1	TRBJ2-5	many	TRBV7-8	CASSSWTGGETQYF	TGTGCCAGCAGCTCTTGGACAGGGGGAGAGACCCAGTACTTC
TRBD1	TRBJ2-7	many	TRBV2	CASSLRQGSTYEQYF	TGTGCCAGCAGTCTTCGACAGGGGTCGACCTACGAGCAGTACTTC
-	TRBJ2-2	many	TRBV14	CASSRTLNTGELFF	TGTGCCAGCAGCCGGACACTGAACACCGGGGAGCTGTTTTTT
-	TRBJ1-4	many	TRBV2	CASSESRGINEKLFF	TGTGCCAGCAGTGAATCCCGGGGAATTAATGAAAAACTGTTTTTT
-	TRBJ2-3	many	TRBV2	CASSDSKGSDTQYF	TGTGCCAGCAGTGATAGTAAGGGATCGGATACGCAGTATTTT
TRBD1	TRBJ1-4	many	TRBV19	CASSMDRVEGKLFF	TGTGCCAGTAGTATGGACAGGGTGGAGGGAAAACTGTTTTTT
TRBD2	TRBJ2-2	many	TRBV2	CASSASGGAAGELFF	TGTGCCAGCAGTGCTAGCGGGGGCGCGGCCGGGGAGCTGTTTTTT
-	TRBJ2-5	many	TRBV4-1	CASSQVAGTHQETQYF	TGCGCCAGCAGCCAAGTCGCCGGGACACATCAAGAGACCCAGTACTTC
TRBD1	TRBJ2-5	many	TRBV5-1	CASSWGQLQETQYF	TGCGCCAGCAGCTGGGGACAGTTACAAGAGACCCAGTACTTC
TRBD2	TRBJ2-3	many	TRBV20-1	CSARDRGSGGNTDTQYF	TGCAGTGCTAGAGATCGGGGTAGCGGGGGCAACACAGATACGCAGTATTTT
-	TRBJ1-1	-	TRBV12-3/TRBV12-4	CASSPQNTEAFF	TGTGCCAGCAGTCCCCAGAACACTGAAGCTTTCTTT
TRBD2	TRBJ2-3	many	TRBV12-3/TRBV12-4	CASRPGTSGGLTDTQYF	TGTGCCAGCAGGCCCGGGACTAGCGGGGGGTTAACAGATACGCAGTATTTT
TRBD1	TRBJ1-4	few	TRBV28	CASSGHGTDLKEKLFF	TGTGCCAGCAGTGGCCACGGGACAGACCTTAAGGAAAAACTGTTTTTT
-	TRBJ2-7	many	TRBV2	CASSEVLNSSYEQYF	TGTGCCAGCAGTGAAGTATTAAACAGCTCCTACGAGCAGTACTTC
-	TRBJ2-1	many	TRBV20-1	CSARDLHSSYNEQFF	TGCAGTGCTAGAGATCTTCATAGCTCCTACAATGAGCAGTTCTTC
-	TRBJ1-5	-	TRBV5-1	CASSQATRGWVQPQHF	TGCGCCAGCAGCCAGGCCACGAGGGGGTGGGTTCAGCCCCAGCATTTT